A single T cell receptor (beta chain) is shown here with its context. This sample is part of a study of blood T cell repertoires in COVID-19. Study overall: The samples span acute and convalescent COVID-19 from the United States, Italy and Spain.

Germline assignment: CDR1 GTSNPN and CDR2 SVGIG (reference sequence). V lost 5 bases and J 4 bases, leaving 14 bases between the germline ends. The CDR3 extends over 13 amino acids. The repertoire was sequenced with immunoSEQ multiplex PCR; TCRdb's copy has only in-frame clones and lacks some. This table holds some 74,000 clones, 65% to 90% found once. This TCR derives from a man aged 80 or over with acute or convalescent COVID-19. Sequenced: peripheral blood. This sequence joins TRBV30 and TRBJ1-2, with D possibly matching TRBD1 (5 bases). DNA of the CDR3: TGTGCCTGGTCACCGGGGGGTCTCTATGGCTACACCTTC. Amino acids: CAWSPGGLYGYTF. Based on the CDR3 plus reference TRBV30 and TRBJ1-2, the full variable domain is SQTIHQWPATLVQPVGSPLSLECTVEGTSNPNLYWYRQAAGRGLQLLFYSVGIGQISSEVPQNLSASRPQDRQFILSSKKLLLSDSGFYLCAWSPGGLYGYTFGSGTRLTVV.